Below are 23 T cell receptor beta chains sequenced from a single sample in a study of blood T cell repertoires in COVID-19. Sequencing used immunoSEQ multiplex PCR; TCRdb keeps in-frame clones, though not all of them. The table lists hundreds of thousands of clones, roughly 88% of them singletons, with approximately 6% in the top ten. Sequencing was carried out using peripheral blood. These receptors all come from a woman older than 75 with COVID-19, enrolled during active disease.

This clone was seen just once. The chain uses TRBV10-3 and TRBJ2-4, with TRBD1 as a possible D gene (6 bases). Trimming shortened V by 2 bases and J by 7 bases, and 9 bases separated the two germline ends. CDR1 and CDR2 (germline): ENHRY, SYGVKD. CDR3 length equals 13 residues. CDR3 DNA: TGTGCCATCAGTGAGGTTCAGGGGAACATTCAGTACTTC. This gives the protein CAISEVQGNIQYF.

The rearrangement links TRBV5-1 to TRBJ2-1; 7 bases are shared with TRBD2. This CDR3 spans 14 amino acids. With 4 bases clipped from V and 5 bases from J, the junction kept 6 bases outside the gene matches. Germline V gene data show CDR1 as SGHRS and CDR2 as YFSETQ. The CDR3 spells CASSPGGLDNEQFF. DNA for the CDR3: TGCGCCAGCAGCCCCGGTGGACTAGACAATGAGCAGTTCTTC.

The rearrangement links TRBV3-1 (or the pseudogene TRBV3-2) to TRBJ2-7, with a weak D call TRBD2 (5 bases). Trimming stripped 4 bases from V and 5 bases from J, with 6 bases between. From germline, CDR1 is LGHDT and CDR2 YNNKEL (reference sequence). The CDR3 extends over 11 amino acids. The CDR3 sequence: CASSPGNEQYV. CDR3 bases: TGTGCCAGCAGCCCGGGAAACGAGCAGTACGTC.

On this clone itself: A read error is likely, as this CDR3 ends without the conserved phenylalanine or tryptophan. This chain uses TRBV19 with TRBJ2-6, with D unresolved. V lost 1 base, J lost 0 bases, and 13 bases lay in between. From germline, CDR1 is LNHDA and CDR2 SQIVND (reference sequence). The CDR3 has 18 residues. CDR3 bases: TGTGCCAGTAGTATAGGGGCAGGAACCTTCTCTGGGGCCAACGTCCTGACTCTC. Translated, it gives CASSIGAGTFSGANVLTL.

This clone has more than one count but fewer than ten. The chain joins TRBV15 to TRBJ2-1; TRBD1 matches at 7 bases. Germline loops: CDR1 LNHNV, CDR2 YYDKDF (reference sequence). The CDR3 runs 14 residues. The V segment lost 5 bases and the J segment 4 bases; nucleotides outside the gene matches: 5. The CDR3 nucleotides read TGTGCCACCAGCCAAGGGGGCAGGTACAATGAGCAGTTCTTC. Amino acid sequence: CATSQGGRYNEQFF.

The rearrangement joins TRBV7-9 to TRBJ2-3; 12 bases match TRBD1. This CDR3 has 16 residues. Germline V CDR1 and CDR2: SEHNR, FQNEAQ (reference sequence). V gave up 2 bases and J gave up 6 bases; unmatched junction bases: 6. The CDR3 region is CASSLWGTGGIDTQYF. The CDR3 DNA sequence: TGTGCCAGCAGCTTATGGGGGACAGGGGGCATCGATACGCAGTATTTT. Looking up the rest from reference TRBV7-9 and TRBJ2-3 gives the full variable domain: DTGVSQNPRHKITKRGQNVTFRCDPISEHNRLYWYRQTLGQGPEFLTYFQNEAQLEKSRLLSDRFSAERPKGSFSTLEIQRTEQGDSAMYLCASSLWGTGGIDTQYFGPGTRLTVL.

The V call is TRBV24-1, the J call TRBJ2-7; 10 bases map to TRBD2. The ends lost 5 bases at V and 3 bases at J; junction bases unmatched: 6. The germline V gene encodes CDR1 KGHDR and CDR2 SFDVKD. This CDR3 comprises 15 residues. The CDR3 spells CATSAPSGGFYEQYF. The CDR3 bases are TGTGCCACCAGTGCCCCTAGCGGGGGCTTCTACGAGCAGTACTTC.

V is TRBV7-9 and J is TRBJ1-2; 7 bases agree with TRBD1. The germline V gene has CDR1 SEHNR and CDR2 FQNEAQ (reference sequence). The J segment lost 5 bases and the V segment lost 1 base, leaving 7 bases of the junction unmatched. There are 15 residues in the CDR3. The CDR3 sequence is CASSLVPGQSYGYTF. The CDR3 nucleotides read TGTGCCAGCAGCTTAGTACCGGGACAGTCTTATGGCTACACCTTC.

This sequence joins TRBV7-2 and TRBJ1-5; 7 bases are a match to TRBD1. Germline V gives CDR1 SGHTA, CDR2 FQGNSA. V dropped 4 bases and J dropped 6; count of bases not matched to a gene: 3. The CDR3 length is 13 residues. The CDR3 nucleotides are TGTGCCAGCAGCTCGACAGGGAGTCAGCCCCAGCATTTT. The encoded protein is CASSSTGSQPQHF. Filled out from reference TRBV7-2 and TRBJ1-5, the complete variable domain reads GAGVSQSPSNKVTEKGKDVELRCDPISGHTALYWYRQSLGQGLEFLIYFQGNSAPDKSGLPSDRFSAERTGGSVSTLTIQRTQQEDSAVYLCASSSTGSQPQHFGDGTRLSIL.

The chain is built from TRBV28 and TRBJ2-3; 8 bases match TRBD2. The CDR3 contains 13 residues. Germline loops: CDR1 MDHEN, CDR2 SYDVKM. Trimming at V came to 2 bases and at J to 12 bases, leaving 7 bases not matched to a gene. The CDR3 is CASSLEAGGHQYF. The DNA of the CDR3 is TGTGCCAGCAGTTTAGAGGCGGGGGGCCACCAGTATTTT. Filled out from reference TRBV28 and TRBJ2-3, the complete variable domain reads DVKVTQSSRYLVKRTGEKVFLECVQDMDHENMFWYRQDPGLGLRLIYFSYDVKMKEKGDIPEGYSVSREKKERFSLILESASTNQTSMYLCASSLEAGGHQYFGPGTRLTVL.

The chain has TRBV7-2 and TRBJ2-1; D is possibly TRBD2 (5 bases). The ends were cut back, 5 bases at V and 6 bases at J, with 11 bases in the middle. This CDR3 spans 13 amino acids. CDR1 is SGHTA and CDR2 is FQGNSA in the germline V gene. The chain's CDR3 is CASSLTRANEQFF. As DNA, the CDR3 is TGTGCCAGCAGCCTAACTAGGGCCAATGAGCAGTTCTTC.

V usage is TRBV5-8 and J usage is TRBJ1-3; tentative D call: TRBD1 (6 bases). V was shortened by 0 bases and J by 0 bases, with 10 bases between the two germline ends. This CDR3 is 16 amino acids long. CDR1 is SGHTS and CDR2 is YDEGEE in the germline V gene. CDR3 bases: TGTGCCAGCAGCTTGGAACAGGGTTACTCTGGAAACACCATATATTTT. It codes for CASSLEQGYSGNTIYF.

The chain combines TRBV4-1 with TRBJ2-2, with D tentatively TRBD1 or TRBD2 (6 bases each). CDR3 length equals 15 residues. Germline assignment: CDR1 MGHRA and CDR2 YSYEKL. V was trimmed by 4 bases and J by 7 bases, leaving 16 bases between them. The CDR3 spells CASSRDRSGGGELFF. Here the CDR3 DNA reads TGCGCCAGCAGCCGAGACAGGTCCGGGGGCGGGGAGCTGTTTTTT.

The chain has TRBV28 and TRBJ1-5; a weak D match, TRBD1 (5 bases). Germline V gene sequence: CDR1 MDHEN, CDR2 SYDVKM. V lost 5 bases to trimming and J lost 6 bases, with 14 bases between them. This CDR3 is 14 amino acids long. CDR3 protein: CASSATGGGQPQHF. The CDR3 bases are TGTGCCAGCAGTGCCACGGGGGGGGGTCAGCCCCAGCATTTT.

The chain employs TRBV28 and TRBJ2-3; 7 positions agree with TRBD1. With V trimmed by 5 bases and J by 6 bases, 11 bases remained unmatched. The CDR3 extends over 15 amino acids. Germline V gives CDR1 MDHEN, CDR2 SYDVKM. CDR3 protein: CASSDRETHRDTQYF. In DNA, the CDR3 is TGTGCCAGCAGTGACAGGGAAACACACAGGGATACGCAGTATTTT.

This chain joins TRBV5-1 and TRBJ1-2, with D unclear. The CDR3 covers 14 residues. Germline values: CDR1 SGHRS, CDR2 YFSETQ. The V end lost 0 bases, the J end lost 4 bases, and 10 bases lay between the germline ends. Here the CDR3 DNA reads TGCGCCAGCAGCTTGGCCGACGGCGGCTATGGCTACACCTTC. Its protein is CASSLADGGYGYTF.

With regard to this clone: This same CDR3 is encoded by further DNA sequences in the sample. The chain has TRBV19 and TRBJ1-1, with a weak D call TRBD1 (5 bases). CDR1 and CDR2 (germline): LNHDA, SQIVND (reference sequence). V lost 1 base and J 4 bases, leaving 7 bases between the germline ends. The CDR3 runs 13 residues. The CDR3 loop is CASSIGQGTEAFF. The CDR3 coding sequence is TGTGCCAGTAGTATAGGGCAGGGCACTGAAGCTTTCTTT. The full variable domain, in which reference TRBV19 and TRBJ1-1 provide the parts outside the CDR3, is DGGITQSPKYLFRKEGQNVTLSCEQNLNHDAMYWYRQDPGQGLRLIYYSQIVNDFQKGDIAEGYSVSREKKESFPLTVTSAQKNPTAFYLCASSIGQGTEAFFGQGTRLTVV.

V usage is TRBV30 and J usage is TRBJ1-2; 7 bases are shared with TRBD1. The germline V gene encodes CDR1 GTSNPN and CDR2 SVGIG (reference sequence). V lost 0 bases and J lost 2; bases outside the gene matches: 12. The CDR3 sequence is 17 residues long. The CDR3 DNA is TGTGCCTGGAGTGTACCCGACAGGGCCCCCGTCAACTATGGCTACACCTTC. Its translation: CAWSVPDRAPVNYGYTF.

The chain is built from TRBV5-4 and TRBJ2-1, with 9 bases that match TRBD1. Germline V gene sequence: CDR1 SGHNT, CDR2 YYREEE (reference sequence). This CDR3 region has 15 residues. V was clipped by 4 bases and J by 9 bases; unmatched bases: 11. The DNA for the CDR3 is TGTGCCAGCAGCACCAGGACAGGGGAAGCTGGTGAGCAGTTCTTC. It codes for CASSTRTGEAGEQFF.

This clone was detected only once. The CDR3 DNA is TGTGCCAGCAGACCAAGTCTCGGTGAGCAGTTCTTC. It is translated as CASRPSLGEQFF. The chain carries TRBV12-3 or TRBV12-4 and TRBJ2-1, with D unresolved. This CDR3 has 12 residues. Trimming cost V 6 bases and J 9 bases, with 12 bases left between them.

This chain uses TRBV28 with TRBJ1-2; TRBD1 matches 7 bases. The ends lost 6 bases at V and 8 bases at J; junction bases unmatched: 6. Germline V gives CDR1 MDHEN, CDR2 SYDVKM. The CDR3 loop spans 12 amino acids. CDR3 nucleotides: TGTGCCAGCAGGCAATCAGGGGGGGGCTACACCTTC. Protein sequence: CASRQSGGGYTF.

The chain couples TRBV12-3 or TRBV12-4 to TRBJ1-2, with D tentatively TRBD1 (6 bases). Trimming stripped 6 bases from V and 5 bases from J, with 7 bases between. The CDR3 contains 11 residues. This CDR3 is CASSQGYGYTF. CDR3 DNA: TGTGCCAGCAGCCAGGGGTATGGCTACACCTTC.

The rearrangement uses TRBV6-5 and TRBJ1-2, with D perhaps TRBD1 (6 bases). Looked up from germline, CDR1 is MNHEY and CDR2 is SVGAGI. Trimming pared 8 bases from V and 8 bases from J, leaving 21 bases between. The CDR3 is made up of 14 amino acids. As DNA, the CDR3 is TGTGCCAGCCGTTCCGGGGACACCAGCCGGGGCTACACCTTC. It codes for CASRSGDTSRGYTF.